This TCR beta chain was recovered during a study of cytomegalovirus exposure and HLA in healthy donors. Per the germline V gene, CDR1 is SGHRS and CDR2 is YFSETQ. V shed 10 bases, J shed 6 bases, and the junction held 9 bases outside the gene matches. The CDR3 totals 14 residues. A multiplex PCR was run with 60 Vbeta primers and 13 Jbeta primers. Only in-frame clones appear in the TCRdb table, and some are missing; sequencing was by immunoSEQ multiplex PCR. The table includes more than 150,000 clones, around 84% detected once. This TCR was recovered from a girl aged 2 to 9 in good health and CMV-seropositive. This rearrangement joins TRBV5-1 to TRBJ2-7; 14 bases line up with TRBD2. Sequenced: PBMCs. In DNA form, the CDR3 reads TGCGCCTCACAAGGGACTAGCGGGAGTAGCGAGCAGTACTTC. As protein: CASQGTSGSSEQYF.